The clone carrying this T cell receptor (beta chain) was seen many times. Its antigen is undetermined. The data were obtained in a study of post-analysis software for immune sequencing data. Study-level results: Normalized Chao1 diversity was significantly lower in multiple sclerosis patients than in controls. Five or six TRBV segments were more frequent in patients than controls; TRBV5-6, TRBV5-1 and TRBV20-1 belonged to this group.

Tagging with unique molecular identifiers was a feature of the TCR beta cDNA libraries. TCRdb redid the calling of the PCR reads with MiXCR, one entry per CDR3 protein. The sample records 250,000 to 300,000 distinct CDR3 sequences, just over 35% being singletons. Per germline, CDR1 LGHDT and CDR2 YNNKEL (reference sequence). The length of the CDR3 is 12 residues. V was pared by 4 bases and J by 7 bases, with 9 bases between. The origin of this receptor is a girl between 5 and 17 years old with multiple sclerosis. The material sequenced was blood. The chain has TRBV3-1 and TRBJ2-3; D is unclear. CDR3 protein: CASSPAWNTQYF. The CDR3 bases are TGTGCCAGCAGCCCCGCTTGGAATACGCAGTATTTT.